A selection of T cell receptor beta chains follows, all from one sample in a study of cytomegalovirus exposure and HLA in healthy donors. Repertoires were generated with immunoSEQ multiplex PCR, while TCRdb's copy carries only in-frame clones and drops some. The table records 80,000 or so clones, approximately 75% of them present only once. What was sequenced was PBMCs. These receptors were taken from a woman between 40 and 50 years old in good health and CMV-seronegative. Both conserved end residues are part of each CDR3. The D gene is left open where the match is weak. Some rows have no size entry. The others give once, few or many, or a class for an expanded clone.

j_call | d_call | cdr3_length | v_call | clone_size | cdr3_nt | cdr3_aa
TRBJ2-1 | TRBD1 | 16 | TRBV10-3 | - | TGTGCCATCAGTCCCGGGACAGGGGACCTTAAGAATGAGCAGTTCTTC | CAISPGTGDLKNEQFF
TRBJ2-3 | - | 15 | TRBV10-1 | - | TGCGCCAGCAGCCCTACTCTAACTAGCACAGATACGCAGTATTTT | CASSPTLTSTDTQYF
TRBJ2-1 | TRBD2 | 13 | TRBV6-5 | medium-sized | TGTGCCAGCAGTACTAGCGAGTACAATGAGCAGTTCTTC | CASSTSEYNEQFF
TRBJ2-7 | TRBD2 | 17 | TRBV19 | - | TGTGCCAGTAGTATTCGACTAGCGGGAGTAGGGTCCTACGAGCAGTACTTC | CASSIRLAGVGSYEQYF
TRBJ2-7 | TRBD1 | 15 | TRBV7-9 | - | TGTGCCAGCAGCTTGGCCGGGACAGGGTGGTACGAGCAGTACTTC | CASSLAGTGWYEQYF
TRBJ2-2 | TRBD2 | 15 | TRBV2 | - | TGTGCCAGCAGCCGACTAGCGGGGGGCACCGGGGAGCTGTTTTTT | CASSRLAGGTGELFF
TRBJ1-6 | - | 14 | TRBV4-1 | - | TGCGCCAGCAGCCCCCCGGCGACGAGGTCACCCCTCCACTTT | CASSPPATRSPLHF
TRBJ2-5 | - | 12 | TRBV19 | - | TGTGCCAGTAGTACGGCAGGGCGTACCCAGTACTTC | CASSTAGRTQYF
TRBJ2-4 | - | 13 | TRBV11-1 | few | TGTGCCAGCAGCTTAGCGGCATCCAACATTCAGTACTTC | CASSLAASNIQYF
TRBJ2-7 | TRBD1 | 19 | TRBV23-1 | - | TGCGCCAGCAGTCAATCTTCCCCCCCGGAGACAGGGGGCTTTTACGAGCAGTACTTC | CASSQSSPPETGGFYEQYF
TRBJ1-1 | - | 12 | TRBV29-1 | - | TGCAGCGTTCTCAGGGGCGACACTGAAGCTTTCTTT | CSVLRGDTEAFF
TRBJ1-3 | - | 17 | TRBV5-6 | - | TGTGCCAGCAGCTTGTTCACCCAGTACCTCTCTGGAAACACCATATATTTT | CASSLFTQYLSGNTIYF
TRBJ1-6 | TRBD1 | 15 | TRBV5-5 | - | TGTGCCAGCAGCTTGGAGGGACAGGAGGTTTCACCCCTCCACTTT | CASSLEGQEVSPLHF
TRBJ1-2 | - | 13 | TRBV5-5 | - | TGTGCCAGCAGCTTGTCCCAGGGCTATGGCTACACCTTC | CASSLSQGYGYTF
TRBJ1-5 | - | 13 | TRBV6-1 | - | TGTGCCAGCATGGCCCGGGGTAATCAGCCCCAGCATTTT | CASMARGNQPQHF
TRBJ2-5 | TRBD1 | 15 | TRBV15 | - | TGTGCCACCAGCAGAGATATGGCAGGGGGAGAGACCCAGTACTTC | CATSRDMAGGETQYF
TRBJ1-6 | TRBD1 | 13 | TRBV27 | few | TGTGCCAGCAGTTTCCACAGGGGTTCACCCCTCCACTTT | CASSFHRGSPLHF
TRBJ2-7 | TRBD1 | 13 | TRBV29-1 | once | TGCAGCGTTAAGGGACAGCCCTCCTACGAGCAGTACTTC | CSVKGQPSYEQYF
TRBJ1-6 | - | 20 | TRBV18 | - | TGTGCCAGCTCACCACAACGACAGAAAAACCTAGGGTCCTATAATTCACCCCTCCACTTT | CASSPQRQKNLGSYNSPLHF
TRBJ2-2 | TRBD1 | 14 | TRBV18 | - | TGTGCCAGCTCACCTGGACAGGGTCCCGGGGAGCTGTTTTTT | CASSPGQGPGELFF
TRBJ2-7 | TRBD1 | 15 | TRBV15 | - | TGTGCCACCAGCAGAGGCAGGGACAGGACCTACGAGCAGTACTTC | CATSRGRDRTYEQYF
TRBJ2-3 | TRBD1 | 14 | TRBV7-3 | once | TGTGCCAGCAGCTCGGGACAGGGAATAGATACGCAGTATTTT | CASSSGQGIDTQYF